The text below deals with one TCR beta chain. This record comes from a study of technical replicates of blood from a few donors. Trimming cost V 1 base and J 2 bases, with 15 bases left between them. Germline V gene sequence: CDR1 LGHNA, CDR2 YNFKEQ. This CDR3 has 18 residues. Clones were read by immunoSEQ multiplex PCR, and TCRdb kept only the in-frame ones, dropping some. The sample carries around 85,000 clones, 90% to 95% recorded once. The chain recombines TRBV4-2 with TRBJ1-6, with D perhaps TRBD1 (5 bases). The TCR originated in a human donor in good health. Specimen: T cells isolated from PBMCs. The CDR3 nucleotides read TGTGCCAGCAGCCAAGTTAGTTGGGGGGTCACCTATAATTCACCCCTCCACTTT. It specifies CASSQVSWGVTYNSPLHF.